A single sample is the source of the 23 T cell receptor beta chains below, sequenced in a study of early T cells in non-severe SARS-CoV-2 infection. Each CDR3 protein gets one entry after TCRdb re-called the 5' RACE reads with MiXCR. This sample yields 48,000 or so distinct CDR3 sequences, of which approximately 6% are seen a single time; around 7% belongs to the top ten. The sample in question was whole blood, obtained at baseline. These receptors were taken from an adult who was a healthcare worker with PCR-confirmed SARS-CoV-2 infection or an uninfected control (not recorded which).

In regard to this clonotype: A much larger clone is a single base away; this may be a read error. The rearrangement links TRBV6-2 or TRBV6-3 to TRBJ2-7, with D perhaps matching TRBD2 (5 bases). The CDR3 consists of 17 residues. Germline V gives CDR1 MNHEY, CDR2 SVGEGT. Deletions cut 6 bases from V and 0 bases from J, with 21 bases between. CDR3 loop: CASSNGPGCPSSYEQYF. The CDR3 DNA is TGTGCCAGCAGCAACGGCCCGGGGTGTCCCAGCTCCTACGAGCAGTACTTC.

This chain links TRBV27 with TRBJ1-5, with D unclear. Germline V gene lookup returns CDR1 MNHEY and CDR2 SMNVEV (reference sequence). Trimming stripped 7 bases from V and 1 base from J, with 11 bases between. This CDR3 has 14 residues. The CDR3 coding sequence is TGTGCCAGCACCTCCTTGGGGAGCAATCAGCCCCAGCATTTT. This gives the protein CASTSLGSNQPQHF.

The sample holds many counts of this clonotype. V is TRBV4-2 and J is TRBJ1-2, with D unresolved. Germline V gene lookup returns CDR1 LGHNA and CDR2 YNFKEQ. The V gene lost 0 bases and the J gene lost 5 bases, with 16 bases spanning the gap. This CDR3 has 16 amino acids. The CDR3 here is CASSQEIQARSYGYTF. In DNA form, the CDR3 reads TGTGCCAGCAGCCAAGAAATTCAGGCAAGATCTTATGGCTACACCTTC.

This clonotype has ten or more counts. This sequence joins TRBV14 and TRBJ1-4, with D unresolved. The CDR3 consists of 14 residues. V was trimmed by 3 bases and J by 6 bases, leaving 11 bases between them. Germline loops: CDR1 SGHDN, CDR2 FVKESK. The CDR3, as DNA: TGTGCCAGCAGCCAGGAGGTGTGGGATGAAAAACTGTTTTTT. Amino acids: CASSQEVWDEKLFF. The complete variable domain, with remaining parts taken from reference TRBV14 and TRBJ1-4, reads EAGVTQFPSHSVIEKGQTVTLRCDPISGHDNLYWYRRVMGKEIKFLLHFVKESKQDESGMPNNRFLAERTGGTYSTLKVQPAELEDSGVYFCASSQEVWDEKLFFGSGTQLSVL.

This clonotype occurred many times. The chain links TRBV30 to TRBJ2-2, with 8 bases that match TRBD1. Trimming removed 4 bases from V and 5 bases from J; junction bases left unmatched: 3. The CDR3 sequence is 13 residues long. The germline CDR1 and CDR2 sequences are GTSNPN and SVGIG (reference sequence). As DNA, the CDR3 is TGTGCCTGGAACCGACAGGGGACCGGGGAGCTGTTTTTT. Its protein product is CAWNRQGTGELFF. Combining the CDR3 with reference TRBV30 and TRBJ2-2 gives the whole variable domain SQTIHQWPATLVQPVGSPLSLECTVEGTSNPNLYWYRQAAGRGLQLLFYSVGIGQISSEVPQNLSASRPQDRQFILSSKKLLLSDSGFYLCAWNRQGTGELFFGEGSRLTVL.

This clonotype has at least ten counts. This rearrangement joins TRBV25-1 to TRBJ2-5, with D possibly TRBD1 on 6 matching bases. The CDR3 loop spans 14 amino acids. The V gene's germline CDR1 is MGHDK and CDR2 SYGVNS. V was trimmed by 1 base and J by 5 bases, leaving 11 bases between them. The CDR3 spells CASSESKQGETQYF. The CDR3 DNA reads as TGTGCCAGCAGTGAATCGAAACAGGGTGAGACCCAGTACTTC.

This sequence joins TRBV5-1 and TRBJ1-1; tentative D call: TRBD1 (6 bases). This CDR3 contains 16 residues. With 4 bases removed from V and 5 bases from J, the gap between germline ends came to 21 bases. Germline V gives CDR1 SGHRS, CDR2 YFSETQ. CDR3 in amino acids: CASSLQGGARRTEAFF. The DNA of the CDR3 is TGCGCCAGCAGCCTACAGGGAGGGGCCCGGAGGACTGAAGCTTTCTTT.

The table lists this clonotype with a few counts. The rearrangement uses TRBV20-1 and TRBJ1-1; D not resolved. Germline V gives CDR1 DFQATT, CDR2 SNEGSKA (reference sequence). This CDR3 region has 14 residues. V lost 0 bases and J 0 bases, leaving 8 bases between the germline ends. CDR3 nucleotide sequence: TGCAGTGCTAGAGATGGACCCTTGAACACTGAAGCTTTCTTT. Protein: CSARDGPLNTEAFF.

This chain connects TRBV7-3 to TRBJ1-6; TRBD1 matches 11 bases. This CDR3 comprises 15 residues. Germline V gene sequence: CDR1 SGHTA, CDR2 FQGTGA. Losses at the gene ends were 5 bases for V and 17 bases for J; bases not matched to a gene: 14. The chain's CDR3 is CASSHLGTGGALVHF. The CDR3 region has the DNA TGTGCCAGCAGCCACCTGGGGACAGGGGGTGCCTTAGTCCACTTT.

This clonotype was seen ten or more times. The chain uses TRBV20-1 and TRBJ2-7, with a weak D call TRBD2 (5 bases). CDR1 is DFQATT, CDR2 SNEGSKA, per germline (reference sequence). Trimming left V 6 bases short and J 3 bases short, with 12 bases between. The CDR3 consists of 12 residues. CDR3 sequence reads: CSASRGIYEQYF. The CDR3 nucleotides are TGCAGTGCCTCTAGAGGGATCTACGAGCAGTACTTC.

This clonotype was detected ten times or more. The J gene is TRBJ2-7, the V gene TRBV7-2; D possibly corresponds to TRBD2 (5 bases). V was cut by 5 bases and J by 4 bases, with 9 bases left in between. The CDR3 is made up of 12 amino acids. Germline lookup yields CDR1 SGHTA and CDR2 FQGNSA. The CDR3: CASSLRGYEQYF. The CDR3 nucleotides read TGTGCCAGCAGCCTACGGGGTTACGAGCAGTACTTC. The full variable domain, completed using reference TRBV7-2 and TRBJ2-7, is GAGVSQSPSNKVTEKGKDVELRCDPISGHTALYWYRQSLGQGLEFLIYFQGNSAPDKSGLPSDRFSAERTGGSVSTLTIQRTQQEDSAVYLCASSLRGYEQYFGPGTRLTVT.

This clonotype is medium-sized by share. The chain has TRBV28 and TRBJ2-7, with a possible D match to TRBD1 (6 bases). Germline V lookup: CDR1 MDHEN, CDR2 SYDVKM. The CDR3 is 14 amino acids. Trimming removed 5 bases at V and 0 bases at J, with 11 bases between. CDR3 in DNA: TGTGCCAGCAGTCTGACAGGACTCTCCTACGAGCAGTACTTC. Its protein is CASSLTGLSYEQYF.

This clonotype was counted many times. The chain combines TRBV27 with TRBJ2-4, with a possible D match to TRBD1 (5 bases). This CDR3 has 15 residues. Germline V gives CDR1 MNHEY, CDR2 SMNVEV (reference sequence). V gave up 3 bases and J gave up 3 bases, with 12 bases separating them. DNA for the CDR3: TGTGCCAGCAGTTTTACAGGACCCTTCAAAAACATTCAGTACTTC. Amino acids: CASSFTGPFKNIQYF.

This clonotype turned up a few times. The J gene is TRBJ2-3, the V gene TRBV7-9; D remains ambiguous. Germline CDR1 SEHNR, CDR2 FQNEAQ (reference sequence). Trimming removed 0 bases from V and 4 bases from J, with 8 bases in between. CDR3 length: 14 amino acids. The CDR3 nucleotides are TGTGCCAGCAGCTTAGCAGGACGGGCAGATACGCAGTATTTT. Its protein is CASSLAGRADTQYF.

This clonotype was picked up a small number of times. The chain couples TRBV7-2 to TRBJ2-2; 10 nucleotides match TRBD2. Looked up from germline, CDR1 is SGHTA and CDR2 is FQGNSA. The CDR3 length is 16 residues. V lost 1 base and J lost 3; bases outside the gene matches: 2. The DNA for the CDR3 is TGTGCCAGCAGCTTAGTTCTAGCGGGAGACACCGGGGAGCTGTTTTTT. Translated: CASSLVLAGDTGELFF.

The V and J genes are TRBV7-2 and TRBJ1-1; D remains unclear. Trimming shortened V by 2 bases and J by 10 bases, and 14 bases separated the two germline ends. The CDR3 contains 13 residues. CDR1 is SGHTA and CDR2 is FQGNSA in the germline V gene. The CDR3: CASSLHTNLGAFF. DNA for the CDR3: TGTGCCAGCAGCTTACATACCAATCTAGGAGCTTTCTTT.

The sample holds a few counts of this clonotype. CDR3 coding DNA: TGTGCCACCAGTGATTTGGTGGAGACCCAGTACTTC. This codes for CATSDLVETQYF. The chain is built from TRBV24-1 and TRBJ2-5; no definite D call. V was pared by 0 bases and J by 5 bases, with 3 bases between. There are 12 residues in the CDR3. Germline CDR1 and CDR2: KGHDR and SFDVKD.

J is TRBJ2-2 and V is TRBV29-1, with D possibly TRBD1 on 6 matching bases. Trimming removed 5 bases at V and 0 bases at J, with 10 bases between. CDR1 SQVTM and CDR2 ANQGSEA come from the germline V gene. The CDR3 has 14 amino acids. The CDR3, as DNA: TGCAGCGTTTCCGAGGGGGCGAACACCGGGGAGCTGTTTTTT. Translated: CSVSEGANTGELFF.

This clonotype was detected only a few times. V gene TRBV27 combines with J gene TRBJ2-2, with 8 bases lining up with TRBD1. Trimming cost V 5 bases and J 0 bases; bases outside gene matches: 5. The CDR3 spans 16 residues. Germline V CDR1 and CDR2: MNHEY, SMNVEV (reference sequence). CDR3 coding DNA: TGTGCCAGCAGTCCGGACAGGGCAACGAACACCGGGGAGCTGTTTTTT. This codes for CASSPDRATNTGELFF.

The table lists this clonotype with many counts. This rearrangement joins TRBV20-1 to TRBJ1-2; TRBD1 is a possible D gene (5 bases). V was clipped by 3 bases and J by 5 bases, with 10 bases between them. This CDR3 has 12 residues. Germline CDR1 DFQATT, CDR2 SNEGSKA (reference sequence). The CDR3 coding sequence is TGCAGTGCTAGTGGGGGGAATTATGGCTACACCTTC. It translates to CSASGGNYGYTF.

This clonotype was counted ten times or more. The DNA for the CDR3 is TGTGCCAGCAGTTTAAGGGGCCCCCGGGCTCGAGCTTTCTTT. Protein sequence: CASSLRGPRARAFF. The chain couples TRBV28 to TRBJ1-1; maybe TRBD1 (5 bases). The germline V gene encodes CDR1 MDHEN and CDR2 SYDVKM. The CDR3 covers 14 residues. Trimming pared 2 bases from V and 10 bases from J, leaving 17 bases between.

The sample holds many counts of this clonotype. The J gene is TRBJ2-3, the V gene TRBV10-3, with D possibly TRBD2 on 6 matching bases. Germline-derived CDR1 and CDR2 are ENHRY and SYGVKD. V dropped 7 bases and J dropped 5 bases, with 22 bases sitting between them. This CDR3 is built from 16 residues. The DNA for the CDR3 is TGTGCCATCACTCCGAGTCGGGGGAGTAGTGTAGATACGCAGTATTTT. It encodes CAITPSRGSSVDTQYF.

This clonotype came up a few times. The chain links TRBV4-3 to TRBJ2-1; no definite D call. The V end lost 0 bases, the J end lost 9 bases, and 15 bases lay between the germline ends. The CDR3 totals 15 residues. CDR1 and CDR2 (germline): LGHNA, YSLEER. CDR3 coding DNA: TGCGCCAGCAGCCAAGATCGCCGGAGAGTAATTGAGCAGTTCTTC. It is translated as CASSQDRRRVIEQFF.